The 27 T cell receptor beta chains below come from one sample, sequenced in a study of T cell changes during pregnancy in multiple sclerosis. Sequencing used immunoSEQ multiplex PCR; TCRdb keeps in-frame clones, though not all of them. The table lists tens of thousands of clones, around 90% of them singletons. The source material was CD4+ T cells from peripheral blood mononuclear cells, sampled in the third trimester of pregnancy. These receptors were collected from a female donor with multiple sclerosis, enrolled in a pregnancy study.

The gene calls are TRBV10-1 and TRBJ2-7; 12 nucleotides align to TRBD2. J was trimmed by 0 bases and V by 1 base; bases with no gene match: 4. CDR3 size: 17 residues. Germline loops: CDR1 WNHNN, CDR2 SYGVQD (reference sequence). CDR3 bases: TGCGCCAGCAGTGAGTGGACTAGCGGGGATAGCTCCTACGAGCAGTACTTC. Translating it yields CASSEWTSGDSSYEQYF.

The genes are TRBV18 and TRBJ2-7; 7 positions agree with TRBD1. The trim removed 2 bases at V and 2 bases at J, leaving 12 bases unmatched. CDR1 and CDR2 from the germline V gene are KGHSH and LQKENI. The CDR3 length is 17 residues. Written as DNA, the CDR3 is TGTGCCAGCTCACCATACATACTAGGACAGGAAACCTACGAGCAGTACTTC. This codes for CASSPYILGQETYEQYF.

The V call is TRBV5-1, the J call TRBJ2-5; D is unresolved. The CDR3 covers 15 residues. From germline, CDR1 is SGHRS and CDR2 YFSETQ. Between the trimmed V and J ends, which lost 6 bases and 5 bases, there was a span of 20 bases. The CDR3 nucleotides read TGCGCCAGCAACCCTTCGTCCGGTTTCCGGGAGACCCAGTACTTC. As protein: CASNPSSGFRETQYF. Full variable domain (missing parts from reference TRBV5-1 and TRBJ2-5): KAGVTQTPRYLIKTRGQQVTLSCSPISGHRSVSWYQQTPGQGLQFLFEYFSETQRNKGNFPGRFSGRQFSNSRSEMNVSTLELGDSALYLCASNPSSGFRETQYFGPGTRLLVL.

Only a few counts were recorded for this clone. The chain links TRBV10-3 to TRBJ2-5; 7 bases fit TRBD1. Per germline, CDR1 ENHRY and CDR2 SYGVKD. The CDR3 is made up of 13 amino acids. V was clipped by 6 bases and J by 5 bases; unmatched bases: 6. CDR3 sequence: CAIRDRVGETQYF. CDR3 nucleotides: TGTGCCATCAGAGACAGGGTTGGGGAGACCCAGTACTTC.

The V and J genes are TRBV5-4 and TRBJ2-7, with a weak D call TRBD1 (5 bases). The CDR3 consists of 14 residues. Germline V gene lookup returns CDR1 SGHNT and CDR2 YYREEE (reference sequence). V was clipped by 0 bases and J by 5 bases, with 12 bases between them. The CDR3 DNA follows: TGTGCCAGCAGCTTGGCCGTTAGCAGGGACGAGCAGTACTTC. Translation gives CASSLAVSRDEQYF.

This clone came up once. The CDR3 here is CASSLAGYGNTIYF. The CDR3 DNA follows: TGCGCCAGCAGCTTGGCAGGGTACGGAAACACCATATATTTT. This chain links TRBV5-1 with TRBJ1-3; a possible D gene is TRBD1 (5 bases). From germline, CDR1 is SGHRS and CDR2 YFSETQ. The CDR3 has 14 amino acids. Trimming took off 0 bases at V and 4 bases at J, with 8 bases between the two ends.

This chain uses TRBV20-1 with TRBJ2-5, with D uncertain. The CDR3 totals 11 residues. The germline CDR1 and CDR2 sequences are DFQATT and SNEGSKA (reference sequence). The V and J ends lost 3 bases and 1 base respectively, with 3 bases between them. The CDR3 region is CSASIQETQYF. CDR3 sequence (DNA): TGCAGTGCTAGTATCCAAGAGACCCAGTACTTC.

This rearrangement joins TRBV10-3 to TRBJ2-5; 8 nucleotides align to TRBD1. The CDR3 is 14 residues long. The ends lost 4 bases at V and 1 base at J; junction bases unmatched: 2. Germline loops: CDR1 ENHRY, CDR2 SYGVKD. CDR3 residues: CAISATGVQETQYF. CDR3 bases: TGTGCCATCAGTGCGACAGGGGTCCAAGAGACCCAGTACTTC.

V and J are TRBV5-1 and TRBJ2-7; 9 bases map to TRBD1. Germline CDR1 SGHRS, CDR2 YFSETQ. The V and J ends lost 4 bases and 3 bases, in that order; junction bases with no gene match: 5. The CDR3 is made up of 14 amino acids. CDR3 amino acids: CASSTGQGLYEQYF. For the CDR3, the DNA is TGCGCCAGCAGCACCGGACAGGGGCTCTACGAGCAGTACTTC.

This clone was seen a few times. The CDR3 DNA reads TGTGCCAGCAGTGTCCAGGGTACTAAGAACACCGGGGAGCTGTTTTTT. Translating it yields CASSVQGTKNTGELFF. The V call is TRBV2, the J call TRBJ2-2; TRBD1 might be the D (5 bases). CDR1 is SNHLY and CDR2 is FYNNEI in the germline V gene. CDR3 length: 16 amino acids. Trimming left V 4 bases short and J 1 base short, with 13 bases between. Full variable domain (missing parts from reference TRBV2 and TRBJ2-2): EPEVTQTPSHQVTQMGQEVILRCVPISNHLYFYWYRQILGQKVEFLVSFYNNEISEKSEIFDDQFSVERPDGSNFTLKIRSTKLEDSAMYFCASSVQGTKNTGELFFGEGSRLTVL.

This chain connects TRBV9 to TRBJ2-1; no reliable D call. The length of the CDR3 is 14 residues. From germline, CDR1 is SGDLS and CDR2 YYNGEE. V was cut by 0 bases and J by 3 bases, with 7 bases left in between. The CDR3 DNA sequence: TGTGCCAGCAGCGTAGGAGCTGACTACAATGAGCAGTTCTTC. It translates to CASSVGADYNEQFF.

This chain joins TRBV9 and TRBJ1-4; the match to TRBD1 covers 7 bases. Germline lookup yields CDR1 SGDLS and CDR2 YYNGEE. J gave up 5 bases and V 4 bases, and 23 bases lay outside the gene matches. The CDR3 has 20 amino acids. The CDR3 DNA sequence: TGTGCCAGCAGCCCAAGACGGGGCACAGGGGCCCTGGCCTCGAATGAAAAACTGTTTTTT. It yields the protein CASSPRRGTGALASNEKLFF.

This chain links TRBV30 with TRBJ2-1; 10 bases align to TRBD2. The CDR3 totals 14 residues. The V and J ends lost 2 bases and 2 bases, in that order; junction bases with no gene match: 0. From germline, CDR1 is GTSNPN and CDR2 SVGIG (reference sequence). CDR3 amino acids: CAWSTSGTYNEQFF. The CDR3 DNA reads TGTGCCTGGAGTACTAGCGGGACCTACAATGAGCAGTTCTTC.

V and J are TRBV19 and TRBJ1-2; 9 nucleotides align to TRBD1. This CDR3 is 15 amino acids long. Germline trimming cut 0 bases from V and 4 bases from J; bases unmatched to any gene: 3. Germline CDR1 LNHDA, CDR2 SQIVND (reference sequence). CDR3 DNA sequence: TGTGCCAGTAGTATAGATCCGGACAGGGGCTATGGCTACACCTTC. Translating it yields CASSIDPDRGYGYTF.

The V gene is TRBV6-1, the J gene TRBJ1-1, with unresolved D. CDR1 is MNHNS and CDR2 is SASEGT in the germline V gene. This CDR3 comprises 13 residues. Trimming left V 1 base short and J 7 bases short, with 10 bases between. CDR3 loop: CASSEVRVGEAFF. CDR3 DNA sequence: TGTGCCAGCAGTGAAGTACGGGTAGGTGAAGCTTTCTTT.

This sequence joins TRBV5-1 and TRBJ2-2, with a possible D match to TRBD2 (7 bases). Germline-derived CDR1 and CDR2 are SGHRS and YFSETQ. This CDR3 spans 16 amino acids. Trimming took 1 base from V and 3 from J, leaving 13 bases between them. The CDR3 DNA follows: TGCGCCAGCAGCTTGTTGGGGGGGGCCGACACCGGGGAGCTGTTTTTT. It specifies CASSLLGGADTGELFF.

The V call is TRBV29-1, the J call TRBJ1-5; 8 bases fit TRBD1. Per germline, CDR1 SQVTM and CDR2 ANQGSEA. V gave up 8 bases and J gave up 4 bases; unmatched junction bases: 10. This CDR3 has 14 amino acids. The CDR3 DNA follows: TGCAGCTTCTCGGACAGGGACCGTAATCAGCCCCAGCATTTT. Translated: CSFSDRDRNQPQHF.

The CDR3 nucleotides read TGCGCCAGCAGCCAAGATTGGGCCACACTCTACGAGCAGTACTTC. Translated, it gives CASSQDWATLYEQYF. The genes are TRBV4-3 and TRBJ2-7; D is ambiguous. Trimming took 0 bases from V and 3 from J, leaving 12 bases between them. The CDR3 totals 15 residues. Germline-derived CDR1 and CDR2 are LGHNA and YSLEER.

The chain couples TRBV29-1 to TRBJ2-3, with a tentative D call TRBD2 (6 bases). The ends were cut back, 6 bases at V and 1 base at J, with 17 bases in the middle. The CDR3 contains 15 residues. Germline loops: CDR1 SQVTM, CDR2 ANQGSEA. CDR3 amino acids: CSVGTEGGGTDTQYF. CDR3 coding DNA: TGCAGCGTAGGGACCGAAGGAGGGGGCACAGATACGCAGTATTTT.

The rearrangement uses TRBV19 and TRBJ2-5; 12 nucleotides match TRBD2. J gave up 5 bases and V 3 bases, and 4 bases lay outside the gene matches. The CDR3 length is 15 residues. CDR1 LNHDA and CDR2 SQIVND come from the germline V gene (reference sequence). CDR3 loop: CASSMTSGSTETQYF. In nucleotides, the CDR3 is TGTGCCAGTAGTATGACTAGCGGGAGTACCGAGACCCAGTACTTC.

This chain's CDR3 is CASSAARGRLTEAFF. CDR3 DNA: TGTGCCAGCAGTGCAGCCAGGGGCAGGCTAACTGAAGCTTTCTTT. The chain is built from TRBV25-1 and TRBJ1-1, with D tentatively TRBD1 (6 bases). V shed 4 bases and J shed 5 bases, with 17 bases lying between them. Germline V gives CDR1 MGHDK, CDR2 SYGVNS. CDR3 length: 15 amino acids.

The genes are TRBV7-9 and TRBJ2-1; 12 nucleotides match TRBD2. This CDR3 spans 16 amino acids. Germline values: CDR1 SEHNR, CDR2 FQNEAQ (reference sequence). Trimming took 4 bases from V and 7 from J; bases not matched to a gene: 8. CDR3 DNA: TGTGCCAGCAGCTCAACGACTAGCGGGAGTCGAAATGAGCAGTTCTTC. It is translated as CASSSTTSGSRNEQFF.

This clone was picked up one time. This rearrangement joins TRBV19 to TRBJ2-1; D is possibly TRBD1 (6 bases). Trimming stripped 7 bases from V and 1 base from J, with 11 bases between. CDR1 and CDR2 from the germline V gene are LNHDA and SQIVND (reference sequence). The CDR3 extends over 14 amino acids. The CDR3 coding sequence is TGTGCCAGTACCTCACAGGGATCCTACAATGAGCAGTTCTTC. Translation gives CASTSQGSYNEQFF. Based on the CDR3 plus reference TRBV19 and TRBJ2-1, the full variable domain is DGGITQSPKYLFRKEGQNVTLSCEQNLNHDAMYWYRQDPGQGLRLIYYSQIVNDFQKGDIAEGYSVSREKKESFPLTVTSAQKNPTAFYLCASTSQGSYNEQFFGPGTRLTVL.

The genes are TRBV19 and TRBJ2-1, with 7 nucleotides matching TRBD2. Germline CDR1 reads LNHDA; CDR2 reads SQIVND (reference sequence). The CDR3 has 14 residues. V shed 1 base, J shed 7 bases, and the junction held 4 bases outside the gene matches. The CDR3 loop reads CASSIGLAENEQFF. CDR3 coding DNA: TGTGCCAGTAGTATAGGGCTAGCGGAGAATGAGCAGTTCTTC.

The rearrangement uses TRBV7-2 and TRBJ2-5; TRBD2 aligns across 9 bases. The CDR3 has 16 amino acids. Trimming took 5 bases from V and 5 from J; bases not matched to a gene: 12. From germline, CDR1 is SGHTA and CDR2 FQGNSA. CDR3 region: CASSPRGGRAGETQYF. The DNA of the CDR3 is TGTGCCAGCAGCCCGCGAGGCGGGAGGGCCGGGGAGACCCAGTACTTC.

This clone was seen a single time. The chain recombines TRBV6-6 with TRBJ2-1; 8 nucleotides agree with TRBD1. J was trimmed by 6 bases and V by 6 bases; bases with no gene match: 4. The germline gives CDR1 MNHNY, CDR2 SVGAGI (reference sequence). The CDR3 is 13 residues long. The CDR3 region is CASRGQGVNEQFF. The CDR3 DNA follows: TGTGCCAGCAGAGGACAGGGCGTCAATGAGCAGTTCTTC.

The J gene is TRBJ2-1, the V gene TRBV5-6; D is uncertain. V was pared by 0 bases and J by 6 bases, with 4 bases between. In germline, CDR1 is SGHDT, CDR2 YYEEEE. The CDR3 spans 12 residues. CDR3 nucleotides: TGTGCCAGCAGCTTGGTTCGCAATGAGCAGTTCTTC. It specifies CASSLVRNEQFF.